This TCR beta chain was retrieved from a study of CD8 T cells in Susac syndrome. The CDR3 loop spans 15 amino acids. Germline assignment: CDR1 MGHRA and CDR2 YSYEKL. V lost 3 bases to trimming and J lost 0 bases; unmatched junction nucleotides: 0. It was with random hexamers that roughly 0.5 to 1 ug RNA was reverse transcribed. An immunoSEQ multiplex PCR amplified TCR beta CDR3 over 54 Vbeta and 13 Jbeta. TCRdb independently ran MiXCR on the immunoSEQ multiplex PCR reads; one entry per CDR3 protein. The data contain fewer than 65,000 distinct CDR3 sequences, 90% to 95% of them seen just once; the ten biggest clones take up 0.15% to 0.2%. The authors sequenced TCR beta from blood CD8+ and CD4+ T cells. The study used healthy donors as controls matched for age and sex.

Material: CD8+ T cells from PBMCs. This TCR came from a human donor in good health. The chain links TRBV4-1 to TRBJ2-5, with 11 bases that match TRBD1. Written as DNA, the CDR3 is TGCGCCAGCAGCCAGGGACAGGGGGACCAAGAGACCCAGTACTTC. Translation: CASSQGQGDQETQYF.